The 32 T cell receptor beta chains listed next were all sequenced from one sample in a study of pediatric ulcerative colitis. Here immunoSEQ multiplex PCR was the method, and the copy in TCRdb shows in-frame clones only, minus some. The sample records a few thousand clones, 80% to 90% being singletons. The sample was blood. Receptors were obtained from a boy aged 5-17 years with mild ulcerative colitis.

The rearrangement uses TRBV29-1 and TRBJ2-5, with D possibly being TRBD2 (7 bases). CDR1 SQVTM and CDR2 ANQGSEA come from the germline V gene. The CDR3 contains 14 residues. V was clipped by 4 bases and J by 5 bases, with 17 bases between them. Here the CDR3 reads CSVAQGGGVETQYF. Written as DNA, the CDR3 is TGCAGCGTTGCCCAAGGGGGGGGCGTGGAGACCCAGTACTTC.

The chain recombines TRBV7-9 with TRBJ2-1; perhaps TRBD1 as D (5 bases). Trimming cost V 4 bases and J 9 bases, with 19 bases left between them. Per the germline V gene, CDR1 is SEHNR and CDR2 is FQNEAQ (reference sequence). This CDR3 comprises 15 residues. As DNA, the CDR3 is TGTGCCAGCAGCTATTCGCAGGGTCGGGTCAGTGAGCAGTTCTTC. It specifies CASSYSQGRVSEQFF.

The chain employs TRBV28 and TRBJ2-3; D possibly corresponds to TRBD2 (6 bases). Trimming removed 5 bases at V and 2 bases at J, with 17 bases between. Germline CDR1 and CDR2: MDHEN and SYDVKM. The CDR3 extends over 16 amino acids. The CDR3 sequence: CASSPSLGGATDTQYF. CDR3 DNA: TGTGCCAGCAGTCCTTCCCTAGGAGGGGCCACAGATACGCAGTATTTT.

The CDR3 DNA reads as TGTGCCAGCAGCTTTTCAGGGGGCAGCACAGATACGCAGTATTTT. This codes for CASSFSGGSTDTQYF. This chain uses TRBV7-9 with TRBJ2-3; 8 bases map to TRBD1. V shed 3 bases and J 0 bases; nucleotides not matched to a gene: 2. The germline gives CDR1 SEHNR, CDR2 FQNEAQ (reference sequence). The CDR3 is 15 residues long. The variable domain in full, completed from reference TRBV7-9 and TRBJ2-3, reads DTGVSQNPRHKITKRGQNVTFRCDPISEHNRLYWYRQTLGQGPEFLTYFQNEAQLEKSRLLSDRFSAERPKGSFSTLEIQRTEQGDSAMYLCASSFSGGSTDTQYFGPGTRLTVL.

This rearrangement joins TRBV19 to TRBJ1-5; D perhaps matches TRBD1 (5 bases). This CDR3 spans 15 amino acids. V was clipped by 3 bases and J by 5 bases, with 14 bases between them. Per germline, CDR1 LNHDA and CDR2 SQIVND (reference sequence). The CDR3 reads CASSIPGTLYQPQHF. The CDR3 coding sequence is TGTGCCAGTAGTATTCCCGGGACGTTATATCAGCCCCAGCATTTT.

The chain has TRBV9 and TRBJ1-3; D not resolved. Germline-derived CDR1 and CDR2 are SGDLS and YYNGEE. Trimming removed 2 bases from V and 0 bases from J, with 24 bases in between. This CDR3 has 20 residues. The CDR3 region has the DNA TGTGCCAGCAGCGTCCACTCACCAACCCCCAGCCTGTACTCTGGAAACACCATATATTTT. It specifies CASSVHSPTPSLYSGNTIYF.

The chain combines TRBV13 with TRBJ2-2, with 8 bases lining up with TRBD2. The CDR3 consists of 15 residues. Germline V CDR1 and CDR2: PRHDT, FYEKMQ (reference sequence). V was pared by 1 base and J by 3 bases, with 1 base of the junction left unmatched. The CDR3 sequence is CASSLAGGHTGELFF. In nucleotides, the CDR3 is TGTGCCAGCAGCTTAGCGGGAGGGCACACCGGGGAGCTGTTTTTT.

J is TRBJ1-4 and V is TRBV5-1; 7 bases line up with TRBD1. Germline CDR1 is SGHRS and CDR2 is YFSETQ. The V segment lost 4 bases and the J segment 8 bases; nucleotides outside the gene matches: 8. The CDR3 sequence is 14 residues long. CDR3 residues: CASSRGRVGEKLFF. The CDR3 DNA sequence: TGCGCCAGCAGCAGGGGGCGTGTAGGAGAAAAACTGTTTTTT.

This clone has only one observation. The CDR3 is CASSLMETGEAFF. The CDR3 nucleotides read TGTGCCAGCAGCTTGATGGAAACAGGAGAAGCTTTCTTT. This sequence joins TRBV5-5 and TRBJ1-1, with D possibly being TRBD1 (5 bases). Trimming cost V 1 base and J 8 bases, with 12 bases left between them. The CDR3 is 13 residues long. CDR1 is SGHKS, CDR2 YYEKEE, per germline (reference sequence).

The rearrangement links TRBV10-2 to TRBJ2-7, with 10 bases that match TRBD2. This CDR3 contains 15 residues. Germline CDR1 is WSHSY and CDR2 is SAAADI. The V and J ends lost 6 bases and 6 bases, in that order; junction bases with no gene match: 11. CDR3 DNA: TGCGCCAGCAGAGTGGAAGAAGCGGGAGGGCGCGAGCAGTACTTC. Translated, it gives CASRVEEAGGREQYF.

The CDR3 nucleotides read TGTGCCAGCAGCTCAGACAGGGAAGCTTTCTTT. It is translated as CASSSDREAFF. This chain links TRBV7-9 with TRBJ1-1; TRBD1 is a possible D gene (6 bases). Looked up from germline, CDR1 is SEHNR and CDR2 is FQNEAQ (reference sequence). Between the trimmed V and J ends, which lost 4 bases and 8 bases, there was a span of 8 bases. The CDR3 is made up of 11 amino acids.

The table lists this clone with a count of one. The chain is built from TRBV15 and TRBJ2-7; D tentatively fits TRBD1 or TRBD2 (5 bases each). Trimming cost V 3 bases and J 3 bases, with 18 bases left between them. This CDR3 comprises 16 residues. Germline CDR1 and CDR2: LNHNV and YYDKDF (reference sequence). The CDR3 region has the DNA TGTGCCACCAGCAGGGGTAGCGTCGGGACCAACTACGAGCAGTACTTC. It translates to CATSRGSVGTNYEQYF.

The chain joins TRBV7-9 to TRBJ2-1; D call uncertain. With 1 base removed from V and 6 bases from J, the gap between germline ends came to 4 bases. Germline CDR1 reads SEHNR; CDR2 reads FQNEAQ (reference sequence). The CDR3 spans 12 residues. CDR3 amino acids: CASSLGRNEQFF. The CDR3 DNA reads TGTGCCAGCAGCTTAGGACGCAATGAGCAGTTCTTC.

This chain uses TRBV14 with TRBJ1-3; D is undetermined. Trimming took off 1 base at V and 0 bases at J, with 13 bases between the two ends. CDR3 length equals 17 residues. Germline V gene data show CDR1 as SGHDN and CDR2 as FVKESK. CDR3 in amino acids: CASSQGQAPNSGNTIYF. CDR3 DNA: TGTGCCAGCAGCCAAGGTCAAGCTCCGAACTCTGGAAACACCATATATTTT.

V and J are TRBV19 and TRBJ1-1; no reliable D call. The CDR3 covers 13 residues. The germline V gene encodes CDR1 LNHDA and CDR2 SQIVND (reference sequence). V was pared by 0 bases and J by 6 bases, with 8 bases between. CDR3 sequence: CASSIENGAEAFF. The CDR3 region has the DNA TGTGCCAGTAGTATAGAAAACGGCGCTGAAGCTTTCTTT.

This clone was recorded only once. CDR3 sequence: CASSFQETQYF. CDR3 nucleotides: TGCGCCAGCAGCTTTCAAGAGACCCAGTACTTC. The chain joins TRBV5-1 to TRBJ2-5; D is unclear. The CDR3 runs to 11 residues. CDR1 is SGHRS, CDR2 YFSETQ, per germline. The ends were cut back, 2 bases at V and 2 bases at J, with 1 base in the middle.

The chain employs TRBV19 and TRBJ1-5, with D tentatively TRBD1 (5 bases). CDR1 is LNHDA and CDR2 is SQIVND in the germline V gene (reference sequence). V lost 2 bases to trimming and J lost 5 bases, with 7 bases between them. This CDR3 contains 13 residues. This CDR3 is CASSIKGYQPQHF. The CDR3, as DNA: TGTGCCAGTAGTATAAAGGGGTATCAGCCCCAGCATTTT.

J is TRBJ1-1 and V is TRBV5-6, with D perhaps TRBD1 (5 bases). This CDR3 region has 15 residues. V lost 2 bases, J lost 4 bases, and 15 bases lay in between. Germline V gives CDR1 SGHDT, CDR2 YYEEEE. CDR3 sequence: CASSFDGEGVTEAFF. The CDR3 nucleotides read TGTGCCAGCAGCTTTGATGGGGAAGGGGTCACTGAAGCTTTCTTT.

This clone was observed a few times. V gene TRBV2 combines with J gene TRBJ2-7; D is perhaps TRBD1 (5 bases). The germline gives CDR1 SNHLY, CDR2 FYNNEI. Trimming took off 5 bases at V and 2 bases at J, with 13 bases between the two ends. The CDR3 runs to 14 residues. The CDR3 nucleotides read TGTGCCAGCAGTCCAGACAGCCCAACCTACGAGCAGTACTTC. As protein: CASSPDSPTYEQYF. The variable domain in full, with the rest retrieved from reference TRBV2 and TRBJ2-7, is EPEVTQTPSHQVTQMGQEVILRCVPISNHLYFYWYRQILGQKVEFLVSFYNNEISEKSEIFDDQFSVERPDGSNFTLKIRSTKLEDSAMYFCASSPDSPTYEQYFGPGTRLTVT.

The rearrangement links TRBV4-2 to TRBJ2-2, with a weak D call TRBD2 (5 bases). V lost 4 bases to trimming and J lost 3 bases, with 9 bases between them. The CDR3 runs 14 residues. Per germline, CDR1 LGHNA and CDR2 YNFKEQ. The CDR3 here is CASSLGLDTGELFF. The CDR3 DNA follows: TGTGCCAGCAGCCTTGGACTTGACACCGGGGAGCTGTTTTTT.

This sequence joins TRBV7-9 and TRBJ2-5; D remains unclear. V lost 0 bases to trimming and J lost 2 bases, with 7 bases between them. Per the germline V gene, CDR1 is SEHNR and CDR2 is FQNEAQ (reference sequence). This CDR3 comprises 14 residues. In DNA, the CDR3 is TGTGCCAGCAGCTTAGCGCTCGGACAAGAGACCCAGTACTTC. It is translated as CASSLALGQETQYF.

The CDR3 sequence: CASSQEVGGSSGANVLTF. The CDR3 DNA reads TGTGCCAGCAGCCAAGAGGTCGGCGGATCCTCTGGGGCCAACGTCCTGACTTTC. The rearrangement joins TRBV4-2 to TRBJ2-6; D is undetermined. CDR1 is LGHNA, CDR2 YNFKEQ, per germline. Trimming removed 0 bases at V and 0 bases at J, with 12 bases between. This CDR3 comprises 18 residues.

The chain recombines TRBV5-1 with TRBJ1-1; D remains ambiguous. The CDR3 spans 11 residues. V was shortened by 7 bases and J by 10 bases, with 14 bases between the two germline ends. Germline loops: CDR1 SGHRS, CDR2 YFSETQ. The CDR3 sequence is CASGTEVGAFF. DNA for the CDR3: TGCGCCAGCGGAACGGAGGTAGGAGCTTTCTTT.

The chain is built from TRBV6-5 and TRBJ2-5; 7 bases are shared with TRBD1. J lost 2 bases, V lost 10 bases, and 4 bases had no gene match. Germline V gene data show CDR1 as MNHEY and CDR2 as SVGAGI. This CDR3 region has 12 residues. The CDR3 protein is CATRGQQETQYF. CDR3 DNA: TGTGCCACCAGGGGACAGCAAGAGACCCAGTACTTC.

The V call is TRBV5-1, the J call TRBJ2-3; TRBD2 is a possible D gene (6 bases). Germline V CDR1 and CDR2: SGHRS, YFSETQ. This CDR3 region has 13 residues. V gave up 3 bases and J gave up 6 bases, with 11 bases separating them. This chain's CDR3 is CASSSRESDTQYF. The CDR3 DNA sequence: TGCGCCAGCAGCTCCCGGGAGTCGGATACGCAGTATTTT.

The CDR3 DNA is TGTGCCAGCAGTCCAGGGGCCTCGGCTACTGGAAACACCATATATTTT. As protein: CASSPGASATGNTIYF. V is TRBV27 and J is TRBJ1-3, with D tentatively TRBD1 (6 bases). This CDR3 has 16 amino acids. V lost 5 bases, J lost 2 bases, and 16 bases lay in between. Germline V gives CDR1 MNHEY, CDR2 SMNVEV (reference sequence).

The chain couples TRBV15 to TRBJ2-5; D is undetermined. The CDR3 extends over 13 amino acids. V lost 0 bases and J 8 bases, leaving 10 bases between the germline ends. Germline V gene data show CDR1 as LNHNV and CDR2 as YYDKDF (reference sequence). CDR3 bases: TGTGCCACCAGCAGAGATGATCGTCCTACCCAGTACTTC. Translated, it gives CATSRDDRPTQYF.

The chain links TRBV25-1 to TRBJ2-1; tentatively, D is TRBD2 (6 bases). CDR1 is MGHDK and CDR2 is SYGVNS in the germline V gene. This CDR3 contains 13 residues. The V end was cut by 8 bases, the J end by 4 bases, with 12 bases between. CDR3: CASSPGVYNEQFF. CDR3 nucleotide sequence: TGTGCCAGCTCGCCGGGAGTATACAATGAGCAGTTCTTC. Supplemented by reference TRBV25-1 and TRBJ2-1, the full variable domain reads EADIYQTPRYLVIGTGKKITLECSQTMGHDKMYWYQQDPGMELHLIHYSYGVNSTEKGDLSSESTVSRIRTEHFPLTLESARPSHTSQYLCASSPGVYNEQFFGPGTRLTVL.

The chain couples TRBV2 to TRBJ1-5, with no clear D. The length of the CDR3 is 14 residues. V was clipped by 3 bases and J by 11 bases, with 17 bases between them. The germline CDR1 and CDR2 sequences are SNHLY and FYNNEI. CDR3 sequence: CASSDSLPRQSQHF. Written as DNA, the CDR3 is TGTGCCAGCAGTGATTCCCTCCCCCGGCAGTCCCAGCATTTT. Looking up the rest from reference TRBV2 and TRBJ1-5 gives the full variable domain: EPEVTQTPSHQVTQMGQEVILRCVPISNHLYFYWYRQILGQKVEFLVSFYNNEISEKSEIFDDQFSVERPDGSNFTLKIRSTKLEDSAMYFCASSDSLPRQSQHFGDGTRLSIL.

This chain links TRBV7-3 with TRBJ2-5, with a possible D match to TRBD2 (5 bases). The CDR3 runs 15 residues. The germline CDR1 and CDR2 sequences are SGHTA and FQGTGA. V dropped 0 bases and J dropped 5 bases, with 13 bases sitting between them. The CDR3 is CASSLTNSRGETQYF. CDR3 DNA: TGTGCCAGCAGCTTAACGAATTCCCGAGGGGAGACCCAGTACTTC.

The chain recombines TRBV11-3 with TRBJ2-5; 7 positions match TRBD1. V shed 5 bases, J shed 5 bases, and the junction held 11 bases outside the gene matches. The germline CDR1 and CDR2 sequences are SGHNT and YENEEA. The CDR3 is made up of 15 amino acids. The CDR3 region is CASSTGTVTGETQYF. Here the CDR3 DNA reads TGTGCCAGCAGCACGGGGACAGTGACGGGGGAGACCCAGTACTTC.

CDR3 DNA: TGTGCCAGCAGCCAAGATCAGGGTGCTTCCTACGAGCAGTACTTC. This codes for CASSQDQGASYEQYF. J is TRBJ2-7 and V is TRBV4-2, with D possibly being TRBD1 (5 bases). This CDR3 spans 15 amino acids. V lost 0 bases to trimming and J lost 1 base, with 10 bases between them. Germline V gene sequence: CDR1 LGHNA, CDR2 YNFKEQ.